Each of the 3 T cell receptor beta chains below was sequenced from the same sample in a study of T-cell reconstitution after alpha-beta-depleted transplantation in children. During its preparation, the TCRbeta library received unique molecular identifiers. TCRdb re-analysed the PCR reads in MiXCR, keeping a single row per CDR3 protein. The sample holds about a million distinct CDR3 sequences, around 30% seen once. This sample comprised PBMCs, mostly from graft donor cells, obtained 360 days after TCRalphabeta/CD19-depleted stem cell transplant. These receptors all come from a boy under three years old who had a stem cell transplant for SCID, so the T cells may come from the graft donor.

There are many counts of this clonotype. In nucleotides, the CDR3 is TGCGCCAGCAGCTTGGCAGGGGAGGGAACAGATACGCAGTATTTT. The encoded protein is CASSLAGEGTDTQYF. The chain has TRBV5-1 and TRBJ2-3; TRBD2 might be the D (7 bases). V dropped 0 bases and J dropped 3 bases, with 11 bases sitting between them. This CDR3 comprises 15 residues. The germline CDR1 and CDR2 sequences are SGHRS and YFSETQ. The entire variable domain, with the rest obtained from reference TRBV5-1 and TRBJ2-3, is as follows: KAGVTQTPRYLIKTRGQQVTLSCSPISGHRSVSWYQQTPGQGLQFLFEYFSETQRNKGNFPGRFSGRQFSNSRSEMNVSTLELGDSALYLCASSLAGEGTDTQYFGPGTRLTVL.

This sequence joins TRBV12-3 or TRBV12-4 and TRBJ2-7, with D possibly being TRBD1 (7 bases). The CDR3 length is 14 residues. V shed 4 bases and J shed 7 bases, with 17 bases lying between them. CDR3 bases: TGTGCCAGCAGTTACGACAGGGTCCGGGAGGAGCAGTACTTC. Amino acids: CASSYDRVREEQYF.

In this sample, this clonotype turned up many times. The chain carries TRBV29-1 and TRBJ2-2; D is unclear. Per germline, CDR1 SQVTM and CDR2 ANQGSEA. V lost 7 bases to trimming and J lost 7 bases, with 13 bases between them. The CDR3 extends over 12 amino acids. CDR3 region: CSAVRTGGELFF. The CDR3 nucleotides read TGCAGCGCCGTTCGCACGGGCGGGGAGCTGTTTTTT.